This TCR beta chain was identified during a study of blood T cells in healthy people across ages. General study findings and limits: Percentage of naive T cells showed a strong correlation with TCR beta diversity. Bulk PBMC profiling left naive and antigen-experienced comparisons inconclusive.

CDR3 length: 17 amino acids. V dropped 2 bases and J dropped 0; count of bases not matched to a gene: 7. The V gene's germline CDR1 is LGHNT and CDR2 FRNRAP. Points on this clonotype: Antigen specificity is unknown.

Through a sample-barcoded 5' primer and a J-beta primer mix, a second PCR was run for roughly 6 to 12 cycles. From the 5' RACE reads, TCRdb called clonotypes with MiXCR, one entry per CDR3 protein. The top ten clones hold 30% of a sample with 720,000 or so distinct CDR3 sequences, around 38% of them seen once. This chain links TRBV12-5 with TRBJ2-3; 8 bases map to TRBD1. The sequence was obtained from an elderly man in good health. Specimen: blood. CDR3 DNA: TGTGCTAGTGGTTTGCTCCGGACAGGGACTAGCACAGATACGCAGTATTTT. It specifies CASGLLRTGTSTDTQYF.